This T cell receptor beta chain was obtained from a study of T-cell reconstitution after alpha-beta-depleted transplantation in children. The CDR3 length is 11 residues. V was clipped by 9 bases and J by 8 bases, with 11 bases between them. CDR1 and CDR2 from the germline V gene are KGHSH and LQKENI. A TCRbeta library incorporating unique molecular identifiers was prepared. A single record per CDR3 protein comes from TCRdb applying MiXCR to the PCR reads. The data show more than 90,000 distinct CDR3 sequences, under 13% seen once. This clonotype was observed many times. Its antigen is unknown. Points from the study as a whole: The study traced high day-60 TCRbeta diversity in some patients to surviving recipient T cells and thymic progenitors.

The source of this sequence is a boy younger than 10 with acute lymphoblastic leukemia, due to receive a stem cell transplant. This rearrangement joins TRBV18 to TRBJ2-1, with D perhaps TRBD2 (6 bases). Here the sequenced sample was PBMCs, taken before TCRalphabeta/CD19-depleted stem cell transplant. The CDR3 here is CASSREDEQFF. The CDR3 DNA is TGTGCCAGTTCAAGGGAGGATGAGCAGTTCTTC.